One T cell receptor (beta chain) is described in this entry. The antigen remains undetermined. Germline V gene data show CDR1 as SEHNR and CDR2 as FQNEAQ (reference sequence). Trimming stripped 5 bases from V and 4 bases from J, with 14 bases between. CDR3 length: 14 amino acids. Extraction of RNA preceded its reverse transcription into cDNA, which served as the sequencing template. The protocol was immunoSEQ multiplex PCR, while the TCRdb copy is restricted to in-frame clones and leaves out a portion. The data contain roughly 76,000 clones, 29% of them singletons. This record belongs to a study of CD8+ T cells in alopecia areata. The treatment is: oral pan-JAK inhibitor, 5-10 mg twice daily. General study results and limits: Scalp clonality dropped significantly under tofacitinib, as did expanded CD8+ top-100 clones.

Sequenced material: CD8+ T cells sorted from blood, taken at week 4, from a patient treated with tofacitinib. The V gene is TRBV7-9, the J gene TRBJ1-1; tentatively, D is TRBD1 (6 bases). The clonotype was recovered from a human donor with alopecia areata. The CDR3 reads CASSQAGVRTEAFF. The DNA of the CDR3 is TGTGCCAGCAGCCAGGCAGGGGTTCGCACTGAAGCTTTCTTT.